This T cell receptor (beta chain) was observed in a study of blood T cell repertoires in COVID-19. The overall study: There were acute and convalescent COVID-19 samples, and they came from the United States, Italy and Spain.

The participants were between about 18 and 90 years old and came from fewer than 25 US areas. Participant reports of clinical history set cohort assignment. The CDR3 length is 15 residues. V was clipped by 2 bases and J by 4 bases; unmatched bases: 3. Germline V gene data show CDR1 as MGHRA and CDR2 as YSYEKL. The data were produced by immunoSEQ multiplex PCR, yet TCRdb's version contains in-frame clones alone and is incomplete. The repertoire holds 300,000 to 350,000 clones, with less than 90% as singletons. This clone was picked up one time. The chain employs TRBV4-1 and TRBJ2-7, with 12 bases fitting TRBD2. The specimen sequenced was PBMCs or T cells enriched from blood (not recorded which). The TCR comes from a woman in her twenties or thirties who had recovered from COVID-19. The CDR3, as DNA: TGCGCCAGCAGCCAAAACCTAGCGGGGGGGTACGAGCAGTACTTC. The encoded protein is CASSQNLAGGYEQYF.